This T cell receptor (beta chain) is from a study of identical twins. The cDNA had a unique molecular identifier and a template-switch universal primer site. Each CDR3 protein is one row after TCRdb ran MiXCR on the 5' RACE reads. Of 300,000 to 350,000 distinct CDR3 sequences listed, around an eighth are singletons. As concerns this clonotype: Its specificity is unknown.

General study points: Abundant beta clonotypes from cord blood had fewer insertions, unlike memory repertoires, which showed none. Sequences that were beta out-of-frame showed weaker excess twin sharing. There is a chance that invariant MAIT and iNKT cells partially muddied zero-insertion analyses.

Germline CDR1 DFQATT, CDR2 SNEGSKA (reference sequence). The length of the CDR3 is 17 residues. After removal of 2 bases from V and 3 bases from J, the junction contained 13 bases not matched to a gene. This sample also belongs to another study, concerning yellow fever vaccine responses in identical twins.

Source material: CD8+ T cells sorted from blood. The sequence came from a woman in her late teens or twenties in good health. V usage is TRBV20-1 and J usage is TRBJ2-3; TRBD2 aligns across 8 bases. CDR3 in amino acids: CSARPTFSGKGTDTQYF. DNA of the CDR3: TGCAGTGCTAGACCAACCTTTAGCGGGAAGGGTACAGATACGCAGTATTTT.